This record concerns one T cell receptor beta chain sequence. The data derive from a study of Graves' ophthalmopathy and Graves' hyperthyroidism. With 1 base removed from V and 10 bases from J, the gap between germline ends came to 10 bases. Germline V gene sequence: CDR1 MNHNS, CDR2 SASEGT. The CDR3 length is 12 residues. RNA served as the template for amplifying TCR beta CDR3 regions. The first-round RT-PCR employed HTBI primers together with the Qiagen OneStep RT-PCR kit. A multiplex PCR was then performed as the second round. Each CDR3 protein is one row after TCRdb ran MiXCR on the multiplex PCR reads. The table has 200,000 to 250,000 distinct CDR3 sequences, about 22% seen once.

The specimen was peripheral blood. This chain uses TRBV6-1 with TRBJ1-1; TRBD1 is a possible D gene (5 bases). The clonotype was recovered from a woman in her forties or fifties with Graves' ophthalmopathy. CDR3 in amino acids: CASSEGGSRAFF. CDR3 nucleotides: TGTGCCAGCAGTGAAGGGGGGAGTCGAGCTTTCTTT.